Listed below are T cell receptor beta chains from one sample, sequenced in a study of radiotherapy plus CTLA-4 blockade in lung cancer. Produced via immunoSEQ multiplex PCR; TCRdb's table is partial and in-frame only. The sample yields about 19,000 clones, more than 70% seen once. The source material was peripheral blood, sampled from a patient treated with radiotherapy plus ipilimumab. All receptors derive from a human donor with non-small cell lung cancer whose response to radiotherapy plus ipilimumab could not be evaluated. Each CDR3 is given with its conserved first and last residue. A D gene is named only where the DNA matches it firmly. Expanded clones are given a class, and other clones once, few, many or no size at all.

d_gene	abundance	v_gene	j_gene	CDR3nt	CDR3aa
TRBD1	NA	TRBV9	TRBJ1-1	TGTGCCAGCAGCGCCCGGGACAGGGCGTTCACTGAAGCTTTCTTT	CASSARDRAFTEAFF
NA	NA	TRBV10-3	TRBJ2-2	TGTGCCACCGGGACAACCGGGGAGCTGTTTTTT	CATGTTGELFF
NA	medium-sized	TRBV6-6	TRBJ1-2	TGTGCCAGCAGCCCCAGGGCCGCCGCTATGAGCTACACCTTC	CASSPRAAAMSYTF
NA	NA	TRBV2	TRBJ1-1	TGTGCCAGCAGTGACCAGGGCAGGAACACTGAAGCTTTCTTT	CASSDQGRNTEAFF
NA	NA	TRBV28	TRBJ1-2	TGTGCCAGCAGTTTATTGAGGAACTATGGCTACACCTTC	CASSLLRNYGYTF
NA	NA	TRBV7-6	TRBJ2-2	TGTGCCAGCAGCCCAGACACCGGGGAGCTGTTTTTT	CASSPDTGELFF
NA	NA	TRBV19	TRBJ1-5	TGTGCCAGCCAAGGGACACCCAAGACCAATCAGCCCCAGCATTTT	CASQGTPKTNQPQHF
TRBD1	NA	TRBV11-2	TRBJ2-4	TGTGCCAGCAGCTCTACAGGGGGTAGAGCCAAAAACATTCAGTACTTC	CASSSTGGRAKNIQYF
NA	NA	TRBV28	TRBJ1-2	TGTGCCAGCTCGCGGCTTAAGATCGGCTACACCTTC	CASSRLKIGYTF
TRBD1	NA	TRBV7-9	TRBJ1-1	TGTGCCAGCAGCTCCGGGACAGGGAACAAAGCTTTCTTT	CASSSGTGNKAFF
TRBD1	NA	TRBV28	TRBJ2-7	TGTGCCAGCAGTTTATGGGGGGTCGGGACAGGGGTTAGCGAGCAGTACTTC	CASSLWGVGTGVSEQYF
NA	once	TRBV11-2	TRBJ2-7	TGTGCCAGCAGCTTAGTGGAGGCCTCCTACGAGCAGTACTTC	CASSLVEASYEQYF
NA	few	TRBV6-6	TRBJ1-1	TGTGCCAGCAGCCCAGGAGGGTGGAACACTGAAGCTTTCTTT	CASSPGGWNTEAFF
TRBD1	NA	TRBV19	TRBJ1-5	TGTGCCAGTAGTTGGGGACAGGGAAATCAGCCCCAGCATTTT	CASSWGQGNQPQHF
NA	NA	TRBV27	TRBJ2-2	TGTGCCAGCAGTTTAGTCTATTCGTACAGGGACGCCGGGGAGCTGTTTTTT	CASSLVYSYRDAGELFF
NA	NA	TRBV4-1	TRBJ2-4	TGCGCCAGCAGCCAACTCGGAGGGCAAAACATTCAGTACTTC	CASSQLGGQNIQYF
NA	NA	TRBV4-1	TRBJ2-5	TGCGCCAGCAGCCAAGATCCCAGCGCCCAAGAGACCCAGTACTTC	CASSQDPSAQETQYF
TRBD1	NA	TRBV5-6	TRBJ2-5	TGTGCCAGCAGCTCGACAGGGGGGTGGGAGACCCAGTACTTC	CASSSTGGWETQYF
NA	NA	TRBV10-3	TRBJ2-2	TGTGCCATAGAGACCGGGGAGCTGTTTTTT	CAIETGELFF
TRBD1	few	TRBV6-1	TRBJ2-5	TGTGCCAGCAGTCAAGCTGCGGCAGGGGGCGCGGAGACCCAGTACTTC	CASSQAAAGGAETQYF
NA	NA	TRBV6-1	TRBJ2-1	TGTGCCAGCAAATTGACAAACTCCTACAATGAGCAGTTCTTC	CASKLTNSYNEQFF
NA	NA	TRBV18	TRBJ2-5	TGTGCCAGCTCACCATCCCGCCAAGAGACCCAGTACTTC	CASSPSRQETQYF
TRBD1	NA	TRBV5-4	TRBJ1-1	TGTGCCAGCAGCCCACCGGGACAGGAAGCTTTCTTT	CASSPPGQEAFF
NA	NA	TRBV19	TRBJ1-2	TGTGCCAGTAGTATCAACAAACCCTATGGCTACACCTTC	CASSINKPYGYTF
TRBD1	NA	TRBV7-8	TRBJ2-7	TGTGCCAGCAGCCCCCGACAGGGGGTTCCCTCGGGGGACTTC	CASSPRQGVPSGDF
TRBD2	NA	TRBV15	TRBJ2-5	TGTGCCACCAGGACGGCGCTAGCGGGACCAAGGTCGGAGACCCAGTACTTC	CATRTALAGPRSETQYF
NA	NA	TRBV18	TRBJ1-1	TGTGCCAGCTCCGACAGAAACACTGAAGCTTTCTTT	CASSDRNTEAFF
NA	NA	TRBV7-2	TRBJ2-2	TGTGCCAGCAGAGAAGCGGGCAGCGTTGGCACCGGGGAGCTGTTTTTT	CASREAGSVGTGELFF
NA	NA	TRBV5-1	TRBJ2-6	TGCGCCAGCAGCTTGGCAGGCTCTGGGGCCAACGTCCTGACTTTC	CASSLAGSGANVLTF
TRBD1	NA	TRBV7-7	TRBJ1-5	TGTGCTAGCAGCCCGACAGGGGGCGGACGCCGGCCCCAGCATTTT	CASSPTGGGRRPQHF
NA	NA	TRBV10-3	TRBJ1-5	TGTGCCATCAGTGAGTCGATGACAGGCTATAGCAATCAGCCCCAGCATTTT	CAISESMTGYSNQPQHF
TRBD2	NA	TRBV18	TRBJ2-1	TGTGCCAGCTCACCGCTAACCGGGACTAGCGGGGTAAATGAGCAGTTCTTC	CASSPLTGTSGVNEQFF